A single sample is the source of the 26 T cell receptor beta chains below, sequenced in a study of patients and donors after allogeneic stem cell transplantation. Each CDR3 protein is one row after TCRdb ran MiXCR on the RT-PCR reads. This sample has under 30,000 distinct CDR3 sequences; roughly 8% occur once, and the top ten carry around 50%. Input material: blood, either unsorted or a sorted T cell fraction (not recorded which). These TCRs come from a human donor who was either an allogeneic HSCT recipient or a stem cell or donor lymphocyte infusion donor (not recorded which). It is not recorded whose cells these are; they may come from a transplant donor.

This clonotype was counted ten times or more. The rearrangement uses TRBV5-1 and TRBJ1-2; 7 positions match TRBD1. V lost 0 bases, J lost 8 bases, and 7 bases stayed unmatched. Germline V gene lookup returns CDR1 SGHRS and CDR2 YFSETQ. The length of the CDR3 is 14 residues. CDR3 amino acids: CASSLDRQGGGYTF. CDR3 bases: TGCGCCAGCAGCTTGGATCGGCAGGGGGGCGGCTACACCTTC.

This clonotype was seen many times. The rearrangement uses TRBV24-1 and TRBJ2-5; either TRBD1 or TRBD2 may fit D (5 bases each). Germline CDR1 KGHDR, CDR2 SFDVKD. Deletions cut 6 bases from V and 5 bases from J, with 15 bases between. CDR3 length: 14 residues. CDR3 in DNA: TGTGCCACCAGTCGGTCCTTGGGGGTTGAGACCCAGTACTTC. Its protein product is CATSRSLGVETQYF.

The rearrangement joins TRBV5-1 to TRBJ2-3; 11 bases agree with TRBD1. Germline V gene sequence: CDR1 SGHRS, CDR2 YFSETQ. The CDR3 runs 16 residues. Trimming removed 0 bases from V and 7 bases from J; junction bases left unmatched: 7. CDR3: CASSLAFGQGANTQYF. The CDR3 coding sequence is TGCGCCAGCAGCTTGGCCTTCGGACAGGGGGCAAATACGCAGTATTTT.

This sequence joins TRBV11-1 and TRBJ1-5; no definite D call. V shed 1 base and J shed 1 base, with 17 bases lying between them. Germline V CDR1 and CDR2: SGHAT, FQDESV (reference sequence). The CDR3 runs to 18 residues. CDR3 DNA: TGTGCCAGCAGCTTAGAAGGTTGGGCAGGAGGGAGCAATCAGCCCCAGCATTTT. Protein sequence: CASSLEGWAGGSNQPQHF.

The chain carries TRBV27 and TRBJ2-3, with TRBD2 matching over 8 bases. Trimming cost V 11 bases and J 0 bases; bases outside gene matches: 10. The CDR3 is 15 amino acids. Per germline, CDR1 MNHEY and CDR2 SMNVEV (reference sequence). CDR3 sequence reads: CAHRRGGASTDTQYF. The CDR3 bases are TGTGCCCACAGACGGGGGGGCGCTAGCACAGATACGCAGTATTTT.

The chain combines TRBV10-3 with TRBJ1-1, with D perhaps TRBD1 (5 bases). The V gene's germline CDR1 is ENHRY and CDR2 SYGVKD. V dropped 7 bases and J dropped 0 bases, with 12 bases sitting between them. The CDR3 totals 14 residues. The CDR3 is CAIMGGSMNTEAFF. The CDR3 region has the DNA TGTGCCATCATGGGGGGAAGCATGAACACTGAAGCTTTCTTT.

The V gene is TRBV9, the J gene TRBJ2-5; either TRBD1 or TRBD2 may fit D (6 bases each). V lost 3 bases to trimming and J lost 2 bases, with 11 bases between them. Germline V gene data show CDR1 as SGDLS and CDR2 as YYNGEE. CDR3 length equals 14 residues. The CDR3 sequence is CASSARRGQETQYF. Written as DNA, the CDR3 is TGTGCCAGCAGCGCGAGGAGGGGGCAAGAGACCCAGTACTTC.

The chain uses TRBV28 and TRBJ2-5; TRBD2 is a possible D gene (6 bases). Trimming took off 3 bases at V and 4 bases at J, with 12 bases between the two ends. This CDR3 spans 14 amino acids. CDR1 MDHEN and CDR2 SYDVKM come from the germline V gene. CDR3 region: CASSFPLGLETQYF. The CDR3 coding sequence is TGTGCCAGCAGTTTCCCCCTGGGACTAGAGACCCAGTACTTC.

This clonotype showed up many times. CDR3 DNA sequence: TGTGCCAGCAGCTTCGGGGGGACCTATGGCTACACCTTC. Its protein is CASSFGGTYGYTF. The V and J genes are TRBV7-9 and TRBJ1-2; perhaps TRBD1 as D (5 bases). Germline V gene data show CDR1 as SEHNR and CDR2 as FQNEAQ (reference sequence). V lost 3 bases, J lost 4 bases, and 9 bases lay in between. This CDR3 spans 13 amino acids.

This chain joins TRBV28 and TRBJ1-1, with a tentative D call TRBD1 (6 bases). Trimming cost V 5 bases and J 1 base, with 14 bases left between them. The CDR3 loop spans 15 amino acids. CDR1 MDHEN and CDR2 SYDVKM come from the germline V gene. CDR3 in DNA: TGTGCCAGCAGTAGCAGACAGGAGTGGAACACTGAAGCTTTCTTT. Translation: CASSSRQEWNTEAFF.

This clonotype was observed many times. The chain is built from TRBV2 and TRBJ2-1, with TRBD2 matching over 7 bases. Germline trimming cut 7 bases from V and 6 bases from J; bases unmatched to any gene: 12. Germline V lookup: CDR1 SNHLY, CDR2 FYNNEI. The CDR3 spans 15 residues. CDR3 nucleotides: TGTGCCAGCATCGCTGGACTAGTTCGAGGCAATGAGCAGTTCTTC. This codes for CASIAGLVRGNEQFF.

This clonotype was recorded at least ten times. In DNA, the CDR3 is TGTGCCAGCAGCTTAGAAACAGGGTTTAATTCACCCCTCCACTTT. The encoded protein is CASSLETGFNSPLHF. The chain recombines TRBV7-2 with TRBJ1-6; possibly TRBD1 for D (6 bases). CDR1 and CDR2 from the germline V gene are SGHTA and FQGNSA. The CDR3 runs 15 residues. The germline V and J ends were trimmed by 1 base and 6 bases, with 10 bases remaining between them.

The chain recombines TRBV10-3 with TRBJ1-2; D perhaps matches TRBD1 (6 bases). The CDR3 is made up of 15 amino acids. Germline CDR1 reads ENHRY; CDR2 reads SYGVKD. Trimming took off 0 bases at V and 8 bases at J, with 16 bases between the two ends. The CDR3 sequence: CAISESLQGLGGYTF. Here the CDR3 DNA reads TGTGCCATCAGTGAGTCCCTACAGGGACTCGGCGGCTACACCTTC.

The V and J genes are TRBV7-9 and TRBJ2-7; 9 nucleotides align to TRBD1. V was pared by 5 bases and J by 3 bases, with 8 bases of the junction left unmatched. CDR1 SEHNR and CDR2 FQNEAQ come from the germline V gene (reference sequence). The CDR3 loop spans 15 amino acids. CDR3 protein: CASSATGTGHYEQYF. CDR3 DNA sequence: TGTGCCAGCAGCGCGACCGGGACAGGGCACTACGAGCAGTACTTC.

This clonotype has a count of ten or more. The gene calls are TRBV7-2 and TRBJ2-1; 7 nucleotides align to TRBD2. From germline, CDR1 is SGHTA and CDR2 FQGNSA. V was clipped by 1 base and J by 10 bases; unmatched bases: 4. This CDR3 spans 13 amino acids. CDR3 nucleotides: TGTGCCAGCAGCTTAGAATGGGAGGGAGAGCAGTTCTTC. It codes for CASSLEWEGEQFF.

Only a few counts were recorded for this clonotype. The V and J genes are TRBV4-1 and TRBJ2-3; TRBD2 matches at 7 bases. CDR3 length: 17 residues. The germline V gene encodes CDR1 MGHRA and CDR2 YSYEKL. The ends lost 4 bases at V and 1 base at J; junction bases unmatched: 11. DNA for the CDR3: TGCGCCAGCAGCCTCCACCAAGCGGGGTTAGGCACAGATACGCAGTATTTT. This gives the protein CASSLHQAGLGTDTQYF.

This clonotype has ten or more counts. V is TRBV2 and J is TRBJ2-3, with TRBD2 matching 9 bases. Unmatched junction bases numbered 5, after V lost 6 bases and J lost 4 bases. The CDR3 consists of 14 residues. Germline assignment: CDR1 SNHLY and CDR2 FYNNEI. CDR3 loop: CASRGGLASDTQYF. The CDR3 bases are TGTGCCAGCAGGGGTGGACTAGCGTCAGATACGCAGTATTTT.

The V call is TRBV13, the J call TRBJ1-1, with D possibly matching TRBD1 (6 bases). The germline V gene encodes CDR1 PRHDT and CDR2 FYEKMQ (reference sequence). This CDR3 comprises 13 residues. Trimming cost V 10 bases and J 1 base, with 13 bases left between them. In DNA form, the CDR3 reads TGTGCCAACACCCAGGGGTGGAACACTGAAGCTTTCTTT. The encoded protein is CANTQGWNTEAFF.

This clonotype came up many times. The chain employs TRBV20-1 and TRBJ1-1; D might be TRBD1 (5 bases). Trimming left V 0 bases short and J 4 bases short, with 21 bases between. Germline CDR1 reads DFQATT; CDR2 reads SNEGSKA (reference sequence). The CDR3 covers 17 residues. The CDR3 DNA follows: TGCAGTGCTAGAGATCTGCGAGGGACGAAAGGTAGCACTGAAGCTTTCTTT. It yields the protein CSARDLRGTKGSTEAFF.

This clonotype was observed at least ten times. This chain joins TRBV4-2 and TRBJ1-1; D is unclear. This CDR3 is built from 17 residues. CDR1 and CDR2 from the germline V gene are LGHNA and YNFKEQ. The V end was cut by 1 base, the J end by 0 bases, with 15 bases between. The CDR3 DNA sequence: TGTGCCAGCAGCCAAGTTCCGGACCTAGGAATGAACACTGAAGCTTTCTTT. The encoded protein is CASSQVPDLGMNTEAFF.

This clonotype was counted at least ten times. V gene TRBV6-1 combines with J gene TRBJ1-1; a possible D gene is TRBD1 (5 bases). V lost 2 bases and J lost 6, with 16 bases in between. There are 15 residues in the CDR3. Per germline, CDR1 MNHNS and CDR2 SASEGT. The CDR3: CASSEWGGLRAEAFF. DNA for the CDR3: TGTGCCAGCAGTGAATGGGGGGGTCTCCGGGCTGAAGCTTTCTTT.

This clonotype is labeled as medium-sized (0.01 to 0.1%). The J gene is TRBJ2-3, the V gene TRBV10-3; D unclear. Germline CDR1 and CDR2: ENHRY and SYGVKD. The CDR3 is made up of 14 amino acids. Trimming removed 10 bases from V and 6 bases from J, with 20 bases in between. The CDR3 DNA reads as TGTGCCACCTTCCCTGCCCCAACGGCGGATACGCAGTATTTT. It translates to CATFPAPTADTQYF.

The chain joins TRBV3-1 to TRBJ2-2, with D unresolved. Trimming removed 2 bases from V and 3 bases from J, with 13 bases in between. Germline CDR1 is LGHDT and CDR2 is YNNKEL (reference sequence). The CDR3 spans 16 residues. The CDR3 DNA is TGTGCCAGCAGCCAACCAATGAGTCAACACACCGGGGAGCTGTTTTTT. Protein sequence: CASSQPMSQHTGELFF.

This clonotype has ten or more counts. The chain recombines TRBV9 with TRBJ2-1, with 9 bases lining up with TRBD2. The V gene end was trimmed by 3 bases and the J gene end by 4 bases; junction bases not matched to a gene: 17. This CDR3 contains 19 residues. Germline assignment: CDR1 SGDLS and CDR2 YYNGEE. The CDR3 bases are TGTGCCAGCAGCGAGGGGGGTGTCGTAGGTAGCGGGGGATACAATGAGCAGTTCTTC. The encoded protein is CASSEGGVVGSGGYNEQFF.

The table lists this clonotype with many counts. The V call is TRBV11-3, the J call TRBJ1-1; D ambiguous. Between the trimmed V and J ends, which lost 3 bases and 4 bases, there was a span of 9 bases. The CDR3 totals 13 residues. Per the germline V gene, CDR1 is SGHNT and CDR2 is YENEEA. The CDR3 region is CASSFNPSTEAFF. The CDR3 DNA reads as TGTGCCAGCAGCTTTAATCCGAGCACTGAAGCTTTCTTT.

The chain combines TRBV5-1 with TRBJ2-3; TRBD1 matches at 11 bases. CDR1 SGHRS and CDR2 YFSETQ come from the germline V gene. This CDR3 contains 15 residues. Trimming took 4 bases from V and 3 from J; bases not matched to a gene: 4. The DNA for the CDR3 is TGCGCCAGCAGCGGGGGACAGGGGGGGACAGATACGCAGTATTTT. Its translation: CASSGGQGGTDTQYF.